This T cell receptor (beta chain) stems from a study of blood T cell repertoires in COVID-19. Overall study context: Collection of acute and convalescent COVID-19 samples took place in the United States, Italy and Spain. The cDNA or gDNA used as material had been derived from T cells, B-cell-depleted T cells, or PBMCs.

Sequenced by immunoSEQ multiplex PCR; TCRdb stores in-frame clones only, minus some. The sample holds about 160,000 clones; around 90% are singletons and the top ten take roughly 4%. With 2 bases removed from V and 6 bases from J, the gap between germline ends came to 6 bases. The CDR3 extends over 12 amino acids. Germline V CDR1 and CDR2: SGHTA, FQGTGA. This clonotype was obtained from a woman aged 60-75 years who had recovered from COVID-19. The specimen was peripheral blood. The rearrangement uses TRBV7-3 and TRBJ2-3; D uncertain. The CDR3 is CASSLFADTQYF. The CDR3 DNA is TGTGCCAGCAGCTTATTTGCGGATACGCAGTATTTT.